These T cell receptor beta chains were read from a single sample in a study of CD8 T cells in Susac syndrome. TCRdb analysed the immunoSEQ multiplex PCR reads with MiXCR anew, one entry per CDR3 protein. Of more than 90,000 distinct CDR3 sequences in the sample, 85% to 95% are singletons; the top ten hold 0.093%. The sample was CD4+ T cells from PBMCs. The receptor set was obtained from a human donor with multiple sclerosis. Each CDR3 is given with its conserved first and last residue. A D gene is named only where the DNA matches it firmly. Some rows have no size entry. The others give once, few or many, or a class for an expanded clone.

-	13	TRBV7-2	-	TRBJ2-4	TGTGCCAGCAGCCAGAGCATGGGGGACATTCAGTACTTC	CASSQSMGDIQYF
once	16	TRBV5-1	-	TRBJ2-5	TGCGCCAGCAGCTTGGAGCCTACGGGGGGCAGAGAGACCCAGTACTTC	CASSLEPTGGRETQYF
-	20	TRBV4-1	TRBD2	TRBJ2-1	TGCGCCAGCAGCCCGAACCCCGGGACTAGCGGGGGGCTTTCCTACAATGAGCAGTTCTTC	CASSPNPGTSGGLSYNEQFF
once	15	TRBV2	-	TRBJ2-7	TGTGCCAGCACAAACACCACCCTACGGACCTACGAGCAGTACTTC	CASTNTTLRTYEQYF
-	16	TRBV3-1	-	TRBJ1-1	TGTGCCAGCAGCCAAGATCGACCGCGGGTGGGCACTGAAGCTTTCTTT	CASSQDRPRVGTEAFF
-	13	TRBV20-1	TRBD1	TRBJ2-7	TGCAGTGCTAGCGGACAGGGAATCGACGAGCAGTACTTC	CSASGQGIDEQYF
-	17	TRBV7-8	TRBD2	TRBJ2-7	TGTGCCAGCAGTAAACGGACTAGCGGGGCGAGCTCCTACGAGCAGTACTTC	CASSKRTSGASSYEQYF
-	16	TRBV13	-	TRBJ2-7	TGTGCCAGCAGCTTAGGCCCCGGGGGCAAACCCTACGAGCAGTACTTC	CASSLGPGGKPYEQYF
-	13	TRBV12-3/TRBV12-4	-	TRBJ1-6	TGTGCCAGCAGTTTGGGGTATAATTCACCCCTCCACTTT	CASSLGYNSPLHF
-	12	TRBV7-9	-	TRBJ2-5	TGTGCCAGCAGCGACCGGGGGGAGACCCAGTACTTC	CASSDRGETQYF
-	14	TRBV5-1	-	TRBJ1-1	TGCGCCAGCAGCATACCATCAATGAACACTGAAGCTTTCTTT	CASSIPSMNTEAFF
-	13	TRBV3-1	-	TRBJ1-1	TGTGCCAGCAGCCAAGCCCTAACCCCAGTCACTTTCTTT	CASSQALTPVTFF
-	11	TRBV30	-	TRBJ1-2	TGTGCCTGGAGTTTGACAGGTGGCTACACCTTC	CAWSLTGGYTF
once	16	TRBV4-1	-	TRBJ1-3	TGCGCCAGCAGCCAAGGGATTCGGGTCTCTGGAAACACCATATATTTT	CASSQGIRVSGNTIYF
-	18	TRBV25-1	TRBD1	TRBJ1-2	TGTGCCAGCAGTGAATCAGGAACAGGGGCAGGGAGATACTATGGCTACACCTTC	CASSESGTGAGRYYGYTF
-	13	TRBV4-1	TRBD1	TRBJ1-2	TGCGCCAGCAGCCAAACAGGGGGCTCGCGCTACACCTTC	CASSQTGGSRYTF
-	12	TRBV18	TRBD2	TRBJ2-1	TGTGCCAGCTCATCTGATAGCGGGAAGCAGTTCTTC	CASSSDSGKQFF
-	15	TRBV4-3	-	TRBJ1-5	TGCGCCAGCAGCCAATGGGGGGGTAACAATCAGCCCCAGCATTTT	CASSQWGGNNQPQHF
-	15	TRBV7-9	-	TRBJ2-1	TGTGCCAGCAGCCTCTCCAGGGGAAACTACAATGAGCAGTTCTTC	CASSLSRGNYNEQFF
-	11	TRBV29-1	TRBD1	TRBJ1-2	TGCAGCGTGGACAGGGGATATGGCTACACCTTC	CSVDRGYGYTF
-	13	TRBV28	TRBD2	TRBJ2-5	TGTGCCAGCAGTCGCGACGGGGGGGGGACCCAGTACTTC	CASSRDGGGTQYF
-	13	TRBV19	TRBD1	TRBJ2-4	TGTGCCAGTAGCCCGACAGGGTTAAACATTCAGTACTTC	CASSPTGLNIQYF
-	13	TRBV25-1	-	TRBJ1-2	TGTGCCAGCAGTGAATCTTACTGGCGGGGCTACATCTTC	CASSESYWRGYIF
-	16	TRBV12-3/TRBV12-4	TRBD2	TRBJ2-1	TGTGCCAGCGGACTAGCGGGTGCGAGCTCCTACAATGAGCAGTTCTTC	CASGLAGASSYNEQFF
-	16	TRBV3-1	TRBD2	TRBJ2-5	TGTGCCAGCAGCCCGCTCGGGACTAGCGGGCAAGAGACCCAGTACTTC	CASSPLGTSGQETQYF
-	14	TRBV20-1	TRBD2	TRBJ2-2	TGCAGTGCTAGTAGCGGGCGTAACACCGGGGAGCTGTTTTTT	CSASSGRNTGELFF
-	13	TRBV20-1	-	TRBJ2-3	TGCAGTGCTAGCCTACATGGCACAGATACGCAGTATTTT	CSASLHGTDTQYF
-	11	TRBV18	-	TRBJ2-5	TGTGCCAGCTCACCAGAGGAGACCCAGTACTTC	CASSPEETQYF
-	16	TRBV28	TRBD1	TRBJ2-1	TGTGCCAGCAGTTCCCTCCGACAGGGGGGAAACAATGAGCAGTTCTTC	CASSSLRQGGNNEQFF
-	17	TRBV20-1	-	TRBJ2-2	TGCAGTGCTGAAAGGCTCGTACCGGGACCCCACCCCGGGGAGCTGTTTTTT	CSAERLVPGPHPGELFF
-	15	TRBV29-1	-	TRBJ1-1	TGCAGCGTTGAAGAAACTGGGGGGTGGAACACTGAAGCTTTCTTT	CSVEETGGWNTEAFF
-	17	TRBV7-9	-	TRBJ2-7	TGTGCCAGCAGCTTAGCGTTTTCCAGGGAGGCTAAGTACGAGCAGTACTTC	CASSLAFSREAKYEQYF
few	13	TRBV11-3	-	TRBJ2-3	TGTGCCAGCAGCTTAGGGTCTACAGATACGCAGTATTTT	CASSLGSTDTQYF
-	15	TRBV20-1	TRBD1	TRBJ1-5	TGCAGTGCTAGAGCAAGACAGGGGAGCAATCAGCCCCAGCATTTT	CSARARQGSNQPQHF
-	15	TRBV24-1	-	TRBJ2-7	TGTGCCACCAGTGTAGGTCGGGGGGCTTCCTACGAGCAGTACTTC	CATSVGRGASYEQYF
-	12	TRBV5-6	-	TRBJ2-7	TGTGCCAGCAGCTTTGCCCACCACGAGCAGTACTTC	CASSFAHHEQYF
-	15	TRBV15	-	TRBJ1-1	TGTGCCACCAGCAGACCCACCAGGGTACGTCCTGAAGCTTTCTTT	CATSRPTRVRPEAFF
-	14	TRBV10-3	-	TRBJ1-2	TGTGCCATCAGTGAGGGGTTAACCCCATATGGCTACACCTTC	CAISEGLTPYGYTF
-	17	TRBV3-1	-	TRBJ2-2	TGTGCCAGCAGCCACGGGTGGGCTAGAGGGGCACCCGGGGAGCTGTTTTTT	CASSHGWARGAPGELFF
-	11	TRBV29-1	-	TRBJ1-1	TGCTCGTCAAGTGATGGCACTGAAGCTTTCTTT	CSSSDGTEAFF
-	13	TRBV20-1	TRBD1	TRBJ2-5	TGCAGTGCTATCCGGACAGGGAGAGAGACCCAGTACTTC	CSAIRTGRETQYF
-	11	TRBV29-1	TRBD1	TRBJ1-1	TGCAGCGGTACAGGGGGCACTGAAGCTTTCTTT	CSGTGGTEAFF
-	15	TRBV27	-	TRBJ1-2	TGTGCCAGCAGACCAATCGACCCGTCTAACTATGGCTACACCTTC	CASRPIDPSNYGYTF
once	14	TRBV2	TRBD1	TRBJ2-7	TGTGCCAGCGAGGTAGGAACAGGGGGCGACCAGCAGTACTTC	CASEVGTGGDQQYF
-	19	TRBV10-3	-	TRBJ1-4	TGTGCCATCAGTGAGGGTGGACGAGGACCTTCATCAACTAATGAAAAACTGTTTTTT	CAISEGGRGPSSTNEKLFF
few	11	TRBV19	TRBD1	TRBJ1-2	TGTGCCAGCAGGGGGGCCTATGGCTACACCTTC	CASRGAYGYTF
-	15	TRBV5-4	-	TRBJ2-7	TGTGCCAGCAGCTTGGCCGGGCCCAGCTCCTACGAGCAGTACTTC	CASSLAGPSSYEQYF
-	14	TRBV3-1	TRBD1	TRBJ1-4	TGTGCCAGCAGCCACGGACAGGGAGGTGAAAAACTGTTTTTT	CASSHGQGGEKLFF
-	15	TRBV7-9	TRBD1	TRBJ1-5	TGTGCCAGCAGATCCTCCGACAGGGATGCTCAGCCCCAGCATTTT	CASRSSDRDAQPQHF
-	17	TRBV6-1	-	TRBJ2-3	TGTGCCAGCAGGAGATTCCCCATAACGGTGTCCACAGATACGCAGTATTTT	CASRRFPITVSTDTQYF
-	16	TRBV3-1	-	TRBJ2-3	TGTGCCAGCAGCCAAGCTTCGGGGAGTGCCACAGATACGCAGTATTTT	CASSQASGSATDTQYF
-	15	TRBV5-4	TRBD1	TRBJ1-4	TGTGCCAGCAGCACTTGGACAGGGACTAATGAAAAACTGTTTTTT	CASSTWTGTNEKLFF
-	12	TRBV6-1	-	TRBJ2-5	TGTGCCAGCAGTGAAATCGCGAAGACCCAGTACTTC	CASSEIAKTQYF
-	18	TRBV12-3/TRBV12-4	TRBD1	TRBJ1-5	TGTGCCAGCAGTTTATACAGGGGGCTTAACTCCGGCAATCAGCCCCAGCATTTT	CASSLYRGLNSGNQPQHF
-	15	TRBV13	-	TRBJ1-3	TGTGCCAGCAGCTTCTTTGGGTTGGCTGGAAACACCATATATTTT	CASSFFGLAGNTIYF